The following is a T cell receptor (delta chain) sequence with its context. The sample holds one count of this clone. Its antigen is not yet known. This likely stems from a read error, as it lies one base from a far larger clone. The method was multiplex PCR. Using the Biomed-2 kit, bulk amplification of TRD repertoires was done from roughly 160 ng of biopsy DNA. Before sequencing, purified TRD amplicons were combined in equal amounts to make a roughly 4 nM library. Sequencing of TRD libraries was performed on an Illumina MiSeq with v3 chemistry and 2 x 300 cycles. In the paper's pipeline: FastX removed reads in which more than 10% of nucleotides fell below the per-patient third-quartile quality score. Alignment of reads was performed with IMGT/HighV-QUEST so that V, D and J genes were assigned, CDR3 regions were identified and functionality was assessed. Sequences were converted to amino acids, and every sequence predicted to be non-functional was removed. CDR3s were split into kmers, with and without positional annotation; kmer frequencies underwent PCA, and samples were clustered using all 1023 combinations of PCs 1-10. Classification was validated by leave-one-out cross-validation, in which parameters were re-optimised on the remaining samples each time. Shannon diversity was computed with the vegan R package from repeated random subsamples equal to the lowest read count. After TCRdb called clones again from the public reads with CATT, rows with identical DNA were merged. The V and J calls here are based on TCRdb, not the publication. For this sample the table gives about 220 delta-chain clones, of which 55% to 80% were detected only once. The ten largest clones take up 63% of the sample.

The record originates from a study of intestinal T cells in coeliac disease (dated by TCRdb to 2020 to 2022). Study-wide context: In the TRG cohort, the mean age of coeliac patients was roughly 15 years compared with under 60 years for controls, so the coeliac patients were much younger than the controls. Duodenal biopsies from 30 to 35 coeliac disease patients and under 25 non-coeliac controls made up a second, larger TCR-gamma (TRG) cohort. In the TCR-delta (TRD) cohort, there were duodenal biopsies from some eleven coeliac disease patients and some eleven non-coeliac controls. All coeliac patients in the TRD cohort had raised anti-tissue transglutaminase antibodies, while no controls did. Here is what the overall study found, with its caveats: Age was significantly different between the coeliac and control groups, but splitting the analysis by age did not give a significant classification. Of 54 biopsies, some 50 (about 94%) were correctly classified by TRG clustering, and a leave-one-out accuracy of about 90% was reported. FFPE-derived DNA was found to be relatively degraded, and loss of a proportion of TCR sequences in each sample was likely caused by this degradation. TRD kmer-based clustering correctly classified all 22 biopsies in training, with a reported leave-one-out accuracy of about 91%. There was no way to tell repeated CDR3 amino acid sequences apart from PCR duplicates.

Genomic DNA was extracted with the QIAamp DNA FFPE tissue kit from ten 5-um FFPE scrolls per case. Classification of coeliac disease based on the TCR repertoire was tested using fully anonymised formalin-fixed paraffin-embedded duodenal biopsies that were surplus to diagnostic needs. From its cysteine to its phenylalanine, the CDR3 spans 22 amino acids. Only the CDR3 DNA is retained, 66 bases long and in frame from the first base. The germline V gene specifies NSMFDY as CDR1 and ISSIKDK as CDR2. The material sequenced was a duodenal biopsy. The V and J segments used are TRAV29/DV5 and TRDJ1, with the D call perhaps TRDD2 or TRDD3, each one matching 6 bases. The clonotype comes from a human donor with celiac disease. CDR3 sequence: CAADLPPCCWGTGRGYTDRLIF. The sequenced DNA: TGTGCAGCAGATCTTCCTCCCTGTTGCTGGGGTACGGGTCGGGGCTACACCGATAGACTCATCTTT.